The sequence of this T cell receptor (beta chain) was determined in a study of shared clonotypes between healthy human individuals (dated by TCRdb to about 2020). Regarding the study in general: The cohort comprised a couple of women and a few men aged 18 to 49 years. For each donor, three plates each were used for CD4 naive and CD4 memory, two plates were used for CD8 naive, and one plate was used for CD8 memory. Blood TCR repertoires of four to six healthy adults were deeply sequenced to estimate repertoire size and the extent of clonotype sharing between individuals. Different laboratories and diverse techniques were used to prepare libraries and sequence TCR repertoires, to increase sequencing depth and limit assay-specific biases. Leukapheresis yielded between about 0.94 and 8.9 billion PBMCs per donor. General findings and caveats noted by the study authors: Higher generation probabilities were observed for clonotypes shared by all four sorted-subset donors than for non-shared clonotypes. Approximately 5% of naive CD4, 3.5% of naive CD8, 2.3% of memory CD4, and over 0.35% of memory CD8 clonotypes were shared across several donors. Naive subsets generally had larger estimated clonotype richness than memory subsets did. The small number of donors limited the genetic and exposure-history diversity represented. Incomplete sequencing was indicated by rarefaction of sorted-subset datasets, despite the large sequencing depth. Sampling was restricted to blood, and TCR repertoires in tissue are likely to differ from TCR repertoires in blood. Based on pairwise subsampling, the degree of clonotype sharing among donors was expected to be affected by sequencing depth.

The donors were healthy, HIV-negative adults who had no recently reported acute infections or vaccinations. Every donor was a Caucasian adult residing in Nashville, Tennessee, USA. CD4+ T cells were enriched through magnetic negative selection, after which naive cells were positively selected on CD45RA and the remaining negative fraction served as the memory subset. Blood was collected by leukapheresis, and PBMCs were isolated by Ficoll-Histopaque density gradient centrifugation and then cryopreserved in liquid nitrogen vapor phase. Analytical flow cytometry was used to check the purity and quantity of each magnetically sorted T cell population. Genomic DNA was isolated from every sorted fraction and measured by UV absorbance on a Nanodrop 2000c. Worth noting for this clone: Its specific antigen is unknown. Nothing much larger sits one base from this clone, and base qualities are not available.

Using the deep immunoSEQ assay, TCR CDR3 regions were amplified from genomic DNA by multiplex PCR. Extracted genomic DNA from each cell subset was distributed evenly across all wells of several immunoSEQ 96-well plates, and each plate was treated as a replicate. For sorted subsets, each replicate PCR was loaded with 200 ng genomic DNA, equivalent to about 33,000 T cell genomes. Purified libraries were measured with a Qubit 3.0 fluorometer, size-checked on a Bioanalyzer 2100, and measured again with the KAPA Library Quantification kit. Every immunoSEQ 96-well plate was sequenced on a dedicated single-read 150-cycle Illumina NextSeq 550 flow cell. The authors' analysis ran thus. Because the immunoSEQ output included only junctional sequences and no quality scores, the filtering could not be the same as the filtering used for full-length reads. To assign V/J genes and CDR3, sequences were annotated against IMGT germline references using PyIR, a Python wrapper for IgBLAST v1.9. Reads were removed for weak V/J assignments (E-value above 1e-6), missing CDR3, stop codons, out-of-frame junctions, or ambiguous translated residues. V3J clonotypes were defined as sequences sharing the same inferred V gene, J gene, and CDR3 amino acid sequence. Percentage overlap between repertoires was computed as shared unique clonotypes divided by the size of the smaller repertoire. Repertoire richness was assessed with RTK rarefaction, the Chao1 estimator, and Recon v2.1 estimates of unobserved clonotypes. For all TCRbeta clonotypes obtained by the gDNA method from a few donors, generation probabilities were computed with OLGA. The source is immuneACCESS, and TCRdb retained only in-frame sequences with V and J called. Part of the clones is not carried over; for the studies checked, unresolved V genes explain less than half of this, and the remainder is unexplained. The V and J calls and clone size come from that table; D and trimming were worked out from the DNA. This sample holds about 1 million clones; approximately 70% were observed only once. The leading ten clones occupy approximately 1.5% of the sample.

The TCR sequence derives from a man aged 18 to 35 in good health. The sample comprised memory CD4+ T cells sorted from blood. The cell subset or site label on this specimen signifies: CD45RA-negative fraction.

The CDR3 has the sequence CASRRRQGSYEQYF. The DNA sequence follows: TGCGCCAGCAGACGAAGACAGGGTTCCTACGAGCAGTACTTC. Here the chain combines TRBV4-1 and TRBJ2-7; a stretch of 7 junction bases matches TRBD1. For CDR1 and CDR2, the germline V gene lists MGHRA and YSYEKL. Taken from cysteine to phenylalanine, the CDR3 has 14 residues. Of the read, only the CDR3 DNA is kept; its 42 bases are in frame from base 1. The germline V end is reduced by 6 bases and the J end by 1 base; junction bases left unmatched: 6.